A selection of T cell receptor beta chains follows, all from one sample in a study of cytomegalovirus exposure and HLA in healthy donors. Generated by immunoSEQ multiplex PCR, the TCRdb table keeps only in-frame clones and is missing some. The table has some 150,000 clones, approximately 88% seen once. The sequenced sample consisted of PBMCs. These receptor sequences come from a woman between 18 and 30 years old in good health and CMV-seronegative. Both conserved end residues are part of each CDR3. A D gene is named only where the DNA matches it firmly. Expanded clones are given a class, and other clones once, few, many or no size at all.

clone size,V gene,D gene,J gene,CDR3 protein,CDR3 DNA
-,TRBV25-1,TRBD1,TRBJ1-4,CASSEKPGQTNEKLFF,TGTGCCAGCAGTGAAAAACCGGGACAGACTAATGAAAAACTGTTTTTT
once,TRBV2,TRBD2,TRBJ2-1,CASRETSGGWSYNEQFF,TGTGCCAGCAGGGAGACTAGCGGGGGTTGGTCCTACAATGAGCAGTTCTTC
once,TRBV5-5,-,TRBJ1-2,CASSPGEGSWGGYTF,TGTGCCAGCAGCCCAGGGGAGGGAAGTTGGGGTGGCTACACCTTC
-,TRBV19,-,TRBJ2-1,CASTIGWSYNEQFF,TGTGCCAGTACCATCGGCTGGAGCTACAATGAGCAGTTCTTC
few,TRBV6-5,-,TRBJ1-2,CASSYGVVEGGGYTF,TGTGCCAGCAGTTACGGGGTCGTCGAGGGAGGAGGCTACACCTTC
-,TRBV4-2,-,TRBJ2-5,CASSQDRVARGTQYF,TGTGCCAGCAGCCAAGATCGGGTGGCTCGCGGGACCCAGTACTTC
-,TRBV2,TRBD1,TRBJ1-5,CASTRGLGSNQPQHF,TGTGCCAGCACCAGGGGGCTCGGGAGCAATCAGCCCCAGCATTTT
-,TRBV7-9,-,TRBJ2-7,CASSLASGEQYF,TGTGCCAGCAGCTTAGCGTCGGGGGAGCAGTACTTC
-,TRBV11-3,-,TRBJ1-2,CASSLPGGGRRAGYTF,TGTGCCAGCAGCTTACCCGGGGGGGGGCGTCGGGCTGGCTACACCTTC
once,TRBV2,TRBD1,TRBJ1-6,CASRDRVLHSPLHF,TGTGCCAGCAGGGACAGGGTTTTGCATTCACCCCTCCACTTT
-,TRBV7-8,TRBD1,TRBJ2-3,CASSPRTGASTDTQYF,TGTGCCAGCAGCCCCAGGACAGGGGCTAGCACAGATACGCAGTATTTT
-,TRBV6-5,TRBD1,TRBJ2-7,CASSYYGTGGYEQYF,TGTGCCAGCAGTTATTACGGGACAGGGGGGTACGAGCAGTACTTC
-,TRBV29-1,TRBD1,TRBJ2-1,CSVGVDRGPSNEQFF,TGCAGCGTTGGGGTAGACAGGGGCCCTTCCAATGAGCAGTTCTTC
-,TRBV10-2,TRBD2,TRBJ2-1,CASSHTTSPNEQFF,TGCGCCAGCAGTCATACGACTAGCCCGAATGAGCAGTTCTTC
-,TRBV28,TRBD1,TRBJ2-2,CASSWPLTGGTTGELFF,TGTGCCAGCAGTTGGCCCCTGACAGGGGGTACCACCGGGGAGCTGTTTTTT
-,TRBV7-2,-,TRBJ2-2,CASSSSRNTGELFF,TGTGCCAGCAGCTCCTCCAGGAACACCGGGGAGCTGTTTTTT
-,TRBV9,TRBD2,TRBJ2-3,CASRAGGVTDTQYF,TGTGCCAGCAGAGCGGGGGGCGTGACAGATACGCAGTATTTT
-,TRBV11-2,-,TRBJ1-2,CASSPNRAGDYGYTF,TGTGCCAGCAGCCCGAATAGGGCAGGGGACTATGGCTACACCTTC
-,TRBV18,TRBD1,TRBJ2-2,CASSPRQGAPGELFF,TGTGCCAGCTCACCACGACAGGGGGCCCCCGGGGAGCTGTTTTTT
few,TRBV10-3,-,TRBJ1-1,CAISPTVGEAFF,TGTGCCATCAGTCCCACAGTGGGTGAAGCTTTCTTT
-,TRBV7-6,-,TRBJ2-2,CASSPDRNTGELFF,TGTGCCAGCAGCCCCGATAGGAACACCGGGGAGCTGTTTTTT
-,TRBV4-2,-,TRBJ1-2,CASSQDTLYGYTF,TGTGCCAGCAGCCAAGACACCCTATATGGCTACACCTTC
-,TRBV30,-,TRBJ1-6,CAWSVGRTVLNNSPLHF,TGTGCCTGGAGTGTAGGACGGACAGTACTTAATAATTCACCCCTCCACTTT